Listed below are T cell receptor beta chains from one sample, sequenced in a study of blood T cell repertoires in COVID-19. The table came from immunoSEQ multiplex PCR; TCRdb's copy has only in-frame clones and leaves some out. The data show hundreds of thousands of clones, nearly 90% seen once. Source material: peripheral blood. The receptors originated from a young man with active or convalescent COVID-19. The CDR3 runs from the conserved cysteine through the conserved F or W. The D gene is left open where the match is weak. Clone size is stated in some rows and not others, as once, few, many or a class when expanded.

J gene,V gene,clone size,D gene,CDR3 protein,CDR3 DNA
TRBJ1-1,TRBV7-3,NA,TRBD1,CASSLGTGNTEAFF,TGTGCCAGCAGCCTAGGGACAGGGAACACTGAAGCTTTCTTT
TRBJ2-5,TRBV27,NA,NA,CASSPRRGETQYF,TGTGCCAGCAGTCCTCGACGCGGAGAGACCCAGTACTTC
TRBJ2-7,TRBV6-2/TRBV6-3,few,NA,CASSVEGLGEQYF,TGTGCCAGCAGTGTCGAGGGACTGGGCGAGCAGTACTTC
TRBJ1-2,TRBV3-1/TRBV3-2,NA,NA,CEATGGGGTAWGYTF,TGTGAGGCGACCGGGGGAGGAGGGACGGCTTGGGGCTACACCTTC
TRBJ1-6,TRBV19,NA,NA,CASQEVPGNNSPLHF,TGTGCCAGTCAGGAAGTCCCGGGGAATAATTCACCCCTCCACTTT
TRBJ2-1,TRBV7-2,NA,TRBD2,CASSLVGTSVNEQFF,TGTGCCAGCAGCTTAGTAGGGACTAGCGTCAATGAGCAGTTCTTC
TRBJ1-4,TRBV2,NA,TRBD1,CASKRDRENEKLFF,TGTGCCAGCAAACGGGACAGAGAAAATGAAAAACTGTTTTTT
TRBJ2-3,TRBV11-2,NA,TRBD1,CASLGTGVGQNTQYF,TGTGCCAGCTTGGGGACAGGGGTGGGTCAAAATACGCAGTATTTT
TRBJ2-5,TRBV18,NA,TRBD1,CASSPTDRGIIETQYF,TGTGCCAGCTCACCGACCGACAGGGGGATTATAGAGACCCAGTACTTC
TRBJ2-1,TRBV27,NA,TRBD1,CASSGTGLYNEQFF,TGTGCCAGCTCCGGGACAGGGCTCTACAATGAGCAGTTCTTC
TRBJ1-2,TRBV29-1,NA,NA,CSVEDLPGFGYTF,TGCAGCGTTGAAGATCTTCCAGGGTTTGGCTACACCTTC
TRBJ2-7,TRBV7-2,NA,NA,CASSLEAGDSYEQYF,TGTGCCAGCAGCTTAGAGGCAGGGGACTCCTACGAGCAGTACTTC
TRBJ1-1,TRBV6-5,NA,NA,CASRGGVLNTEAFF,TGTGCCAGCAGAGGAGGGGTGCTGAACACTGAAGCTTTCTTT
TRBJ1-1,TRBV19,NA,NA,CASSIGARNTEAFF,TGTGCCAGTAGTATAGGGGCCAGGAACACTGAAGCTTTCTTT
TRBJ2-5,TRBV19,NA,NA,CASSISGGGETQYF,TGTGCCAGTAGTATCTCTGGCGGCGGGGAGACCCAGTACTTC
TRBJ1-3,TRBV4-3,once,NA,CASSQDGEGYSGNTIYF,TGCGCCAGCAGCCAAGATGGTGAGGGTTACTCTGGAAACACCATATATTTT
TRBJ2-3,TRBV19,NA,NA,CASSIIARGTDTQYF,TGTGCCAGTAGTATAATCGCCCGCGGAACAGATACGCAGTATTTT
TRBJ2-1,TRBV21-1,NA,NA,CASSKKGKVFGGPKIYNEQFF,TGTGCCAGCAGCAAAAAGGGGAAGGTTTTTGGGGGCCCTAAGATATACAATGAGCAGTTCTTC
TRBJ1-1,TRBV18,NA,TRBD1,CASSPVTGVNTEAFF,TGTGCCAGCTCACCGGTGACAGGGGTGAACACTGAAGCTTTCTTT
TRBJ1-2,TRBV6-1,NA,NA,CASSERSSFNYGYTF,TGTGCCAGCAGTGAACGGAGTTCTTTTAACTATGGCTACACCTTC
TRBJ1-6,TRBV2,once,TRBD1,CASSERQGAVNSPLHF,TGTGCCAGCAGTGAACGGCAGGGGGCAGTTAATTCACCCCTCCACTTT
TRBJ2-1,TRBV7-3,NA,TRBD2,CASSLIAGGYNEQFF,TGTGCCAGCAGCTTGATAGCGGGAGGTTACAATGAGCAGTTCTTC
TRBJ1-2,TRBV7-2,NA,NA,CASRRDSYGYTF,TGTGCCAGCAGGCGAGATTCCTATGGCTACACCTTC
TRBJ2-7,TRBV6-1,NA,TRBD2,CASSDRDYLTYEQYF,TGTGCCAGCAGTGACCGGGACTACCTAACCTACGAGCAGTACTTC
TRBJ2-7,TRBV28,NA,TRBD1,CASSFAAGGRDEQYF,TGTGCCAGCAGTTTCGCCGCAGGGGGAAGGGACGAGCAGTACTTC
TRBJ2-2,TRBV19,NA,TRBD2,CASSNRGGKVGELFF,TGTGCCAGTAGTAACCGGGGGGGTAAAGTCGGGGAGCTGTTTTTT
TRBJ1-2,TRBV6-5,once,NA,CASSYGGANYGYTF,TGTGCCAGCAGTTACGGGGGGGCTAACTATGGCTACACCTTC
TRBJ1-1,TRBV12-5,once,TRBD1,CASGLDSGGTEAFF,TGTGCTAGTGGTTTGGACTCAGGGGGCACTGAAGCTTTCTTT
TRBJ2-7,TRBV10-3,NA,NA,CAISSGDRRNYEQYF,TGTGCCATCAGTTCAGGGGACCGCCGAAACTACGAGCAGTACTTC
TRBJ1-1,TRBV6-5,once,NA,CASSFKAGDTEAFF,TGTGCCAGCAGTTTCAAAGCGGGAGACACTGAAGCTTTCTTT
TRBJ2-2,TRBV9,NA,NA,CASSVVLGGPTGELFF,TGTGCCAGCAGCGTAGTATTGGGGGGGCCCACCGGGGAGCTGTTTTTT
TRBJ2-3,TRBV10-3,NA,TRBD1,CAISEGTGIDTQYF,TGTGCCATCAGTGAAGGGACAGGGATAGATACGCAGTATTTT
TRBJ2-7,TRBV7-9,NA,NA,CASSPASELEQYF,TGTGCCAGCAGCCCCGCCTCCGAACTAGAGCAGTACTTC
TRBJ1-2,TRBV15,NA,TRBD1,CATSRSSTGADFGYTF,TGTGCCACCAGCAGATCCAGTACAGGGGCTGATTTTGGCTACACCTTC
TRBJ2-1,TRBV28,NA,TRBD1,CASRPGQGAGNEQFF,TGTGCCAGCAGACCCGGACAGGGGGCGGGAAATGAGCAGTTCTTC
TRBJ2-2,TRBV29-1,NA,TRBD2,CSGLAGPGELFF,TGCAGCGGACTAGCGGGGCCCGGGGAGCTGTTTTTT
TRBJ1-2,TRBV19,NA,NA,CASTTYGRGYGYTF,TGTGCCAGTACCACTTACGGCAGGGGCTATGGCTACACCTTC
TRBJ1-1,TRBV2,NA,TRBD1,CASKTDRGNTEAFF,TGTGCCAGCAAAACTGACAGGGGGAACACTGAAGCTTTCTTT
TRBJ2-7,TRBV7-5,once,NA,CARSLTPGQGFSGTSGRRHEQYF,TGTGCCAGAAGCTTAACCCCGGGACAGGGATTCTCTGGGACTAGCGGGAGACGTCACGAGCAGTACTTC
TRBJ2-7,TRBV20-1,NA,NA,CSASTGMYEQYF,TGCAGTGCTAGTACAGGGATGTACGAGCAGTACTTC
TRBJ2-1,TRBV3-1/TRBV3-2,NA,TRBD2,CASSQDPSGGEQFF,TGTGCCAGCAGCCAAGATCCCAGCGGGGGGGAGCAGTTCTTC